This T cell receptor (beta chain) was recovered during a study of cytomegalovirus exposure and HLA in healthy donors. This CDR3 has 18 residues. The germline V gene has CDR1 MGHRA and CDR2 YSYEKL. Trimming removed 4 bases from V and 4 bases from J, with 25 bases in between. The primer mix had 60 Vbeta and 13 Jbeta primers. TCRdb's copy holds only in-frame clones and misses some; the assay was immunoSEQ multiplex PCR. This sample yields fewer than 200,000 clones, of which more than 75% are seen a single time; 13% to 15% belongs to the top ten. Material: PBMCs. This rearrangement joins TRBV4-1 to TRBJ1-1, with D maybe TRBD1 (6 bases). The receptor's source is a woman aged 25-40 years in good health and CMV-seropositive. The chain's CDR3 is CASSRMGAPQVGTTEAFF. CDR3 DNA sequence: TGCGCCAGCAGCCGGATGGGGGCCCCTCAGGTGGGGACCACTGAAGCTTTCTTT.